The 12 T cell receptor beta chains presented below share a single source sample, sequenced in a study of cytomegalovirus exposure and HLA in healthy donors. The PCR had 60 Vbeta and 13 Jbeta primers. Clones were sequenced by immunoSEQ multiplex PCR, and TCRdb holds only the in-frame ones, with some missing. The data show more than 95,000 clones, 70% to 80% seen once. Sequenced: PBMCs. The receptor set was obtained from a man aged 50 to 59 in good health and CMV-seropositive.

V usage is TRBV10-3 and J usage is TRBJ1-2, with D possibly being TRBD1 (5 bases). This CDR3 has 16 amino acids. The V and J ends lost 1 base and 0 bases respectively, with 12 bases between them. Germline loops: CDR1 ENHRY, CDR2 SYGVKD. In DNA form, the CDR3 reads TGTGCCATCAGTGAGTTAACAGGCCGTTCTAACTATGGCTACACCTTC. The encoded protein is CAISELTGRSNYGYTF.

The V gene is TRBV27, the J gene TRBJ2-7; 11 bases align to TRBD1. The V gene end was trimmed by 6 bases and the J gene end by 0 bases; junction bases not matched to a gene: 7. This CDR3 comprises 16 residues. Germline V CDR1 and CDR2: MNHEY, SMNVEV (reference sequence). CDR3 bases: TGTGCCAGCAGACGGACCGGGACAGGGGGCTCCTACGAGCAGTACTTC. Residues: CASRRTGTGGSYEQYF.

The rearrangement joins TRBV2 to TRBJ2-7; TRBD2 is a possible D gene (6 bases). Germline V gives CDR1 SNHLY, CDR2 FYNNEI. Trimming pared 6 bases from V and 5 bases from J, leaving 14 bases between. The CDR3 totals 13 residues. The CDR3 DNA follows: TGTGCCAGCAGGGAACGGGAGATGAACGAGCAGTACTTC. As protein: CASREREMNEQYF.

The V and J genes are TRBV5-8 and TRBJ1-2; 9 positions agree with TRBD1. With 6 bases clipped from V and 3 bases from J, the junction kept 12 bases outside the gene matches. In germline, CDR1 is SGHTS, CDR2 YDEGEE. The CDR3 contains 16 residues. The CDR3 reads CASTANRGLTYYGYTF. CDR3 DNA: TGTGCCAGCACCGCCAACAGGGGGCTAACTTACTATGGCTACACCTTC.

This clone was picked up a small number of times. CDR3 sequence: CASSLGLATGELFF. DNA of the CDR3: TGTGCCAGCAGCTTAGGACTAGCAACCGGGGAGCTGTTTTTT. The genes are TRBV7-9 and TRBJ2-2; 7 nucleotides align to TRBD2. This CDR3 has 14 amino acids. V was clipped by 1 base and J by 5 bases; unmatched bases: 1. CDR1 is SEHNR and CDR2 is FQNEAQ in the germline V gene (reference sequence). Full variable domain (missing parts from reference TRBV7-9 and TRBJ2-2): DTGVSQNPRHKITKRGQNVTFRCDPISEHNRLYWYRQTLGQGPEFLTYFQNEAQLEKSRLLSDRFSAERPKGSFSTLEIQRTEQGDSAMYLCASSLGLATGELFFGEGSRLTVL.

This clone has a single count. The J gene is TRBJ2-1, the V gene TRBV5-3, with 7 bases matching TRBD2. TRBV5-3 is an open reading frame whose function is uncertain. This CDR3 contains 14 residues. The junction had 6 bases not matched to a gene; V was cut back by 4 bases and J by 5 bases. The CDR3 sequence: CARSRRDYNNEQFF. The CDR3 nucleotides read TGTGCCAGAAGCCGACGGGACTACAACAATGAGCAGTTCTTC.

This chain connects TRBV6-1 to TRBJ1-1; D gene uncertain. This CDR3 is 14 amino acids long. The ends were cut back, 4 bases at V and 0 bases at J, with 9 bases in the middle. The germline V gene has CDR1 MNHNS and CDR2 SASEGT. DNA of the CDR3: TGTGCCAGCAGTGCGTGGGCGATGAACACTGAAGCTTTCTTT. It encodes CASSAWAMNTEAFF.

The sample holds one count of this clone. The chain employs TRBV11-2 and TRBJ2-2; TRBD2 matches 8 bases. The V gene's germline CDR1 is SGHAT and CDR2 FQNNGV. J lost 0 bases, V lost 2 bases, and 11 bases had no gene match. CDR3 size: 19 residues. CDR3 sequence (DNA): TGTGCCAGCAGCTTAAGTAATCCAGCGGGGGTCGCGAACACCGGGGAGCTGTTTTTT. The encoded protein is CASSLSNPAGVANTGELFF.

This sequence joins TRBV5-4 and TRBJ2-1, with D possibly TRBD1 on 6 matching bases. V dropped 3 bases and J dropped 6 bases, with 10 bases sitting between them. Germline V CDR1 and CDR2: SGHNT, YYREEE (reference sequence). This CDR3 spans 13 amino acids. Here the CDR3 reads CASSSPDSNEQFF. The DNA of the CDR3 is TGTGCCAGCAGCTCCCCGGACAGCAATGAGCAGTTCTTC.

V usage is TRBV11-3 and J usage is TRBJ1-1; D possibly corresponds to TRBD1 (6 bases). CDR1 and CDR2 from the germline V gene are SGHNT and YENEEA. V gave up 5 bases and J gave up 8 bases, with 12 bases separating them. This CDR3 comprises 12 residues. The CDR3 protein is CASSLNTGEAFF. The CDR3 DNA follows: TGTGCCAGCAGCCTTAATACAGGGGAAGCTTTCTTT.

J is TRBJ2-7 and V is TRBV5-5; 7 bases align to TRBD2. V lost 6 bases and J lost 3; bases outside the gene matches: 12. This CDR3 comprises 15 residues. Germline V gene sequence: CDR1 SGHKS, CDR2 YYEKEE (reference sequence). The CDR3 loop is CASKVTGGGNYEQYF. For the CDR3, the DNA is TGTGCCAGCAAGGTCACCGGGGGAGGGAACTACGAGCAGTACTTC.

CDR3 nucleotides: TGTGCCAGCAGCTTGGACTGGGGGGAGCTGTTTTTT. Protein: CASSLDWGELFF. This chain links TRBV6-1 with TRBJ2-2; weak D call: TRBD2 (5 bases). Trimming removed 6 bases from V and 8 bases from J, with 10 bases in between. Germline lookup yields CDR1 MNHNS and CDR2 SASEGT. The CDR3 loop spans 12 amino acids.